This T cell receptor (beta chain) comes out of a study of Siglec-9 on CD8 T cells in melanoma (dated by TCRdb to the late 2010s). Context from the whole study: The study examined the expression of Siglec-9 on CD8+ T cells and how Siglec-9 regulates T cells within the melanoma tumor microenvironment. The research as a whole found: Siglec-9 was reported to mark and regulate an effector memory CD8+ T-cell subset that appeared to accumulate within melanoma tumors.

Library creation used the immunoSEQ multiplex PCR assay. Sourced from immuneACCESS, this table was stored by TCRdb with only in-frame sequences that have V and J called. A share of the clones is absent; for the studies checked, an unresolved V gene accounts for under half, and the remainder has no known explanation. A total of 29,000 or so clones appear in this sample, 80% of them only once. The top ten clones comprise approximately 5% of the sample. Comment on this clone: It has no known antigen specificity. The record has no base qualities; no much larger clone is one base away.

The CDR3 holds 16 amino acids from the cysteine to the phenylalanine. Only CDR3 DNA is held: 48 bases, read in frame from base 1. Based on the germline V gene, the CDR1 and CDR2 sequences are SGHTA and FQGNSA. For this chain, trimming is 1 base at the V end and 0 bases at the J end, and the number of junction bases without a gene match is 2. Sequenced input: Siglec-9- CD8+ T cells sorted from blood. Read against the paper, the sample's cell subset or site label means: CD8 T cells lacking Siglec-9. The TCR originated in a human donor in good health. The rearrangement joined TRBV7-2 to TRBJ2-1; 8 of the junction bases match TRBD2. The CDR3 amino acid sequence is: CASSLVLAGSYNEQFF. The base sequence is TGTGCCAGCAGCTTAGTCCTAGCGGGCTCCTACAATGAGCAGTTCTTC. Here the CDR3 is joined to the reference TRBV7-2 and TRBJ2-1 genes, and the full variable domain is: GAGVSQSPSNKVTEKGKDVELRCDPISGHTALYWYRQSLGQGLEFLIYFQGNSAPDKSGLPSDRFSAERTGGSVSTLTIQRTQQEDSAVYLCASSLVLAGSYNEQFFGPGTRLTVL.